This T cell receptor (beta chain) appears in the sequencing data of a study of blood T cell repertoires in COVID-19. Overall study: Acute and convalescent COVID-19 specimens originated in the United States, Italy and Spain. T cells, B-cell-depleted T cells, or PBMCs provided the cDNA or gDNA that served as material.

Repertoires were generated with immunoSEQ multiplex PCR, while TCRdb's copy carries only in-frame clones and drops some. The sample lists around 230,000 clones; around 85% were seen once. Recruited during active infection, patients (from Seattle) were subsequently followed longitudinally. The V gene end was trimmed by 4 bases and the J gene end by 7 bases; junction bases not matched to a gene: 8. Germline CDR1 SGHTA, CDR2 FQGTGA. This CDR3 is built from 14 residues. This clone was counted only a few times. The chain links TRBV7-3 to TRBJ2-7, with 9 bases that match TRBD1. This sequence originates from a man between 45 and 60 years old with COVID-19, enrolled during active disease. The sequencing sample was made of peripheral blood. In nucleotides, the CDR3 is TGTGCCAGCAGCTCCGGGACAGGGTCACAGGAGCAGTACTTC. It specifies CASSSGTGSQEQYF.